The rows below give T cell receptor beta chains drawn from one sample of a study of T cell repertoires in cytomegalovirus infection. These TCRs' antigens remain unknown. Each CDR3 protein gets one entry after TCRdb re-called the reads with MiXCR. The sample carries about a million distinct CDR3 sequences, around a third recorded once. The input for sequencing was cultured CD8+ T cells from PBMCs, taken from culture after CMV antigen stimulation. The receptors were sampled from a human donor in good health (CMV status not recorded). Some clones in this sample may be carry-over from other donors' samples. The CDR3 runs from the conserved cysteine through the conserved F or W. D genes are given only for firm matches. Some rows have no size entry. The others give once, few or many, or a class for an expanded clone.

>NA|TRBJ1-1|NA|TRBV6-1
TGTGCCAACAGCCCCCTTGCAGGGGCCACTGAAGCTTTCTTT
CANSPLAGATEAFF
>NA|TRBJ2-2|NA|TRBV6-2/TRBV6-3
TGTGCCAGCAGTTACTCCCAGCAAGAGACAGGGAACACCGGGGAGCTGTTTTTT
CASSYSQQETGNTGELFF
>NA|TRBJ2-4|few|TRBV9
TGTGCCAGCAGCGGCAGGGACGCCAAAAACATTCAGTACTTC
CASSGRDAKNIQYF
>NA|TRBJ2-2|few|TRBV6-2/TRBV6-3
TGTGCCAGCAGTTACTCGAGGGTCGGGGTTGAGGAGCTGTTTTTT
CASSYSRVGVEELFF
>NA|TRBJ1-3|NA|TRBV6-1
TGTGCCAGCAGTGAAAACCAAGAGCCCTCTGGAAACACCATATATTTT
CASSENQEPSGNTIYF
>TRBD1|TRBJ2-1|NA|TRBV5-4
TGTGCCAGCAGCTTGCCCGGACAGGGGAGGGACAATGAGCAGTTCTTC
CASSLPGQGRDNEQFF
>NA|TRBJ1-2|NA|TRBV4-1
TGCGCCAGCAGCCAAGATAAGGCCGCGGACGTTTATGGCTACACCTTC
CASSQDKAADVYGYTF
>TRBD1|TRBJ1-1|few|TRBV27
TGTGCCACCCACTCCTGGGACAGGGCTTTCACTGAAGCTTTCTTT
CATHSWDRAFTEAFF
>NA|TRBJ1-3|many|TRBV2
TGTGCCAGCAGTGAAGATCGAGGACGGTTTTTCACCATATATTTT
CASSEDRGRFFTIYF
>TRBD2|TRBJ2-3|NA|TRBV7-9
TGTGCCAGCAGCCCACCTAGCGGGGGGGACACAGATACGCAGTATTTT
CASSPPSGGDTDTQYF
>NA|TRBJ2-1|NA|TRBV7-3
TGTGCCAGCAGCTTAAACCAGCGGGTAGCTTTTTGGTACAATGAGCAGTTCTTC
CASSLNQRVAFWYNEQFF
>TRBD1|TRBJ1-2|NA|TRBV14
TGTGCCAGCAGCCAAATAGGGGGCAATGGCTACACCTTC
CASSQIGGNGYTF
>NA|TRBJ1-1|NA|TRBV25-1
TGTGCCAGCGGGACGTCGGGCCCTGAAGCTTTCTTT
CASGTSGPEAFF
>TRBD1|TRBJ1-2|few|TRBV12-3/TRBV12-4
TGTGCCAGCAGTTTAGAGGGGGCGCCGAAAGGCTACACCTTC
CASSLEGAPKGYTF
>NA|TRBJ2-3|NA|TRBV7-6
TGTGCCAGCGGGCCGACACCCGTTGCCACAGATACGCAGTATTTT
CASGPTPVATDTQYF
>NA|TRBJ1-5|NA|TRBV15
TGTGCCACCAGCAGAGACGAGTACAGCAATCAGCCCCAGCATTTT
CATSRDEYSNQPQHF
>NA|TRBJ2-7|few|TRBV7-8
TGTGCCAGCAGCTTAGTAGCCGGAACCTACGAGCAGTACTTC
CASSLVAGTYEQYF
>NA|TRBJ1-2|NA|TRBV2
TGTGCCAGCAGTGAAATGCCGTTTCGTGTTCAGGGATCTGGCTACACCTTC
CASSEMPFRVQGSGYTF
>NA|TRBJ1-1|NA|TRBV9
TGTGCCAGCAGCGTACCAGTGAACACTGAAGCTTTCTTT
CASSVPVNTEAFF
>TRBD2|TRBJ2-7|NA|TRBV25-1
TGTGCCAGCAACGGGGGAGGGGTCGAGCAGTACTTC
CASNGGGVEQYF
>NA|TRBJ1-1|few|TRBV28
TGTGCCTCATGGCTGGGAACTGAAGCTTTCTTT
CASWLGTEAFF
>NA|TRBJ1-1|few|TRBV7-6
TGTGCCAGCAGCTACGCGAATCAAGCTTTCTTT
CASSYANQAFF
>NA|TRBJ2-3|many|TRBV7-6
TGTGCCAGCAGCTTAGACCCCTCGGGGTTTGACACAGATACGCAGTATTTT
CASSLDPSGFDTDTQYF
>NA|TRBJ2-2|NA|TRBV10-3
TGTGCCATCAGTGAGGCCATCACCGGGGAGCTGTTTTTT
CAISEAITGELFF
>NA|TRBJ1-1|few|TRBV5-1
TGCGCCAGGGGGGGTGCGGGGACGAACACTGAAGCTTTCTTT
CARGGAGTNTEAFF
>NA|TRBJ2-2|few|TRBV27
TGTGCCAGCAGTTCGCCGACCGGGTGGTTGTTTTTT
CASSSPTGWLFF
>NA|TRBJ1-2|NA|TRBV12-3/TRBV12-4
TGTGCCAGCAGCCGAAGTGGGGGGGCGACTGCAAACTATGGCTACACCTTC
CASSRSGGATANYGYTF
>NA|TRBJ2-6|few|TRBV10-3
TGTGCCATTAAAGCCTATAGCTCTGGGGCCAACGTCCTGACTTTC
CAIKAYSSGANVLTF
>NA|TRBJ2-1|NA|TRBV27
TGTGCCAGCAGTTTATATACGTCCAGCAATGAGCAGTTCTTC
CASSLYTSSNEQFF
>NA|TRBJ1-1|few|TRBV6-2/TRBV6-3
TGTGCCAGCAGCCCCGGCCTCCGGGGCACTGAAGCTTTCTTT
CASSPGLRGTEAFF
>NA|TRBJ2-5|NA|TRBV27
TGTGCCAGCAGTTTAATCACGGCGGCAGGGGCTCAGGAGACCCAGTACTTC
CASSLITAAGAQETQYF
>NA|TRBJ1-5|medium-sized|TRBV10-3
TGTGCCATCAGTGACGGTAGCAATCAGCCCCAGCATTTT
CAISDGSNQPQHF
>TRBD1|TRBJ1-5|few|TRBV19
TGTGCGACGACAGGGTACCTTAGCAATCAGCCCCAGCATTTT
CATTGYLSNQPQHF
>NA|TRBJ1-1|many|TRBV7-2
TGTGCCAGCAGCCTTCAGGGAATGTATGCTTTCTTT
CASSLQGMYAFF
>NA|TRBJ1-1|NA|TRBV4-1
TGCGCCAGCAGCCAAGCCCCGTTTATAAGCACTGAAGCTTTCTTT
CASSQAPFISTEAFF
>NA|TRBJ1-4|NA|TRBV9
TGTGCCAGCAGCGTCGGAGGGGCCTCGGGAGAAAAACTGTTTTTT
CASSVGGASGEKLFF
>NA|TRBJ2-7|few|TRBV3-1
TGTGCCAGCAGCCAAGAAGAAGGACACAGCTACGAGCAGTACTTC
CASSQEEGHSYEQYF
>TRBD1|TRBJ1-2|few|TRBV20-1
TGCAGTGCTAGAGGCCCGGGACAGCCAAAGAATTATGGCTACACCTTC
CSARGPGQPKNYGYTF
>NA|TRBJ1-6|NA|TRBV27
TGTGCCAGCAGTCCGATAGCGGGCTCCTATAATTCACCCCTCCACTTT
CASSPIAGSYNSPLHF
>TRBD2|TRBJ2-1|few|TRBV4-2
TGTGCCAGCAGCCAAGGAGGAGCGGGGGGCCTCACCCTTTACAATGAGCAGTTCTTC
CASSQGGAGGLTLYNEQFF
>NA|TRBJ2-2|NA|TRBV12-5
TGTGCTAGTGACTTCCCCGGGGCCGGGGAGCTGTTTTTT
CASDFPGAGELFF
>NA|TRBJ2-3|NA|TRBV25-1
TGTGCCAGCAGTGAATACGCGGGGATCTTCACAGATACGCAGTATTTT
CASSEYAGIFTDTQYF
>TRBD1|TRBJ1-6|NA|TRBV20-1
TGCAGTGCCCGGACAGGCTGGGACGAGAATTCACCCCTCCACTTT
CSARTGWDENSPLHF
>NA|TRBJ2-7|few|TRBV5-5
TGTGCCAGCAGCCTCACCCCGGGCCGCTACGAGCAGTACTTC
CASSLTPGRYEQYF
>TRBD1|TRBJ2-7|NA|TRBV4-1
TGCGCCAGCAGCCAACCCGGGACAGGGGAGGACGAGCAGTACTTC
CASSQPGTGEDEQYF
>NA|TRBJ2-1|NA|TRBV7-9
TGTGCCAGCAGCTTAGAATCGGGGGAGCAGTTCTTC
CASSLESGEQFF
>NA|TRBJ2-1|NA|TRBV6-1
TGTGCCAGCAGTTATTCCGACAGACTCAATGAGCAGTTCTTC
CASSYSDRLNEQFF
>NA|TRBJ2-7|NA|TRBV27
TGTGCCAGCAGTTTATCGCTTTACTACGAGCAGTACTTC
CASSLSLYYEQYF
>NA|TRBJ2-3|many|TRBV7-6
TGTGCCAGCAGTTCCCCGGGACGTAGCACAGATACGCAGTATTTT
CASSSPGRSTDTQYF
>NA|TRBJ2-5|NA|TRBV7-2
TGTGCCAGCAGCTCACGACTAGGGTCCCAAGAGACCCAGTACTTC
CASSSRLGSQETQYF